Sequencing of this T cell receptor (beta chain) was carried out in a study of OX40 agonist ivuxolimab in advanced cancers. In the study overall: Ivuxolimab was an agonistic, fully human IgG2 monoclonal antibody directed against OX40 (CD134), a costimulatory receptor. A male proportion of 82.7% and a mean age of approximately 58 years, ranging from 23 to 79, were recorded for the dose-escalation cohort. Peripheral TCRbeta sequencing was intended to test whether TCR sequence diversity was altered and clonal T-cell expansion was caused by ivuxolimab. Intravenous ivuxolimab was administered to patients every 2 weeks at six dose levels: 0.01, 0.1, 0.3, 1.5, 3 and 10 mg/kg. Partial responses occurred in three dose-escalation patients: two with cutaneous melanoma and one with hepatocellular carcinoma. The monotherapy dose-escalation portion (N of about 50 patients) of the phase I ivuxolimab trial is reported in the paper. Among the 52 dose-escalation patients, 19 had hepatocellular carcinoma, roughly 15 melanoma, 9 renal cell carcinoma and 9 head and neck cancer. Patients were allowed to have had prior anti-PD-1, anti-PD-L1 or anti-CTLA-4 therapy, and 40% to 45% of the dose-escalation patients had previously received checkpoint inhibitors. On the study overall, not on this receptor specifically: Low levels of normalized T-cell clonal expansion were also seen in some nonresponding patients. In the 0.1-3.0 mg/kg groups, partial responders had among the lowest normalized peripheral clonal expansion, particularly in CD8+ T cells. At doses of 0.1 to 3.0 mg/kg, clonal expansion of both CD4+ and CD8+ T cells in blood was seen between baseline and week 6. Which antigens the clonally expanded peripheral T cells were specific for was not determined. After ivuxolimab, CD8+ T cells had more expanded clones than CD4+ T cells on average.

The trial excluded patients who had a history of autoimmune disease or were on systemic immunosuppression. In every dose cohort, peripheral blood was drawn for TCR sequencing at baseline, cycle 4 day 1, and cycle 7 day 1. Samples came from an open-label, multicenter, first-in-human phase I dose-escalation trial of ivuxolimab. Adults with locally advanced or metastatic melanoma, renal cell carcinoma, hepatocellular carcinoma or head and neck squamous cell carcinoma were enrolled in the trial. Before TCR sequencing, CD4+ and CD8+ T cells were separately sorted from peripheral blood. For sequencing of the TCRbeta CDR3 region, genomic DNA was extracted from the sorted cells. TCRbeta CDR3 regions were sequenced using the immunoSEQ Assay. The table was pulled from immuneACCESS by TCRdb, which kept in-frame rearrangements only. Such tables lose some clones; where checked, under half of the loss comes from unresolved V genes, and the rest has no known cause. This sample comprises 100,000 or so clones, 94% of them detected only once. The ten top clones hold approximately 0.2% of the sample.

Note on this clone: Its recognized antigen is unknown. It has no much larger one-base neighbor in the sample; base qualities were not kept.

The TCR comes from an adult with an advanced solid tumor such as melanoma, head and neck, liver or kidney cancer. Sequenced material: CD4+ or CD8+ T cells sorted from blood, taken in a trial of the OX40 agonist ivuxolimab.

The DNA sequence is as follows: TGCGCCAGCAGCGGAGGAGGGAGACACGAGCAGTACTTC. This gives the protein CASSGGGRHEQYF. The chain links TRBV4-1 with TRBJ2-7; the best D guess is TRBD2, with 6 bases matching. The germline V gene specifies MGHRA as CDR1 and YSYEKL as CDR2. The CDR3 has 13 amino acids, counting the end cysteine and phenylalanine. Here the CDR3 DNA is all that survives: 39 bases in frame from base 1. V and J lose 5 bases and 5 bases, and a span of 13 bases separates them.